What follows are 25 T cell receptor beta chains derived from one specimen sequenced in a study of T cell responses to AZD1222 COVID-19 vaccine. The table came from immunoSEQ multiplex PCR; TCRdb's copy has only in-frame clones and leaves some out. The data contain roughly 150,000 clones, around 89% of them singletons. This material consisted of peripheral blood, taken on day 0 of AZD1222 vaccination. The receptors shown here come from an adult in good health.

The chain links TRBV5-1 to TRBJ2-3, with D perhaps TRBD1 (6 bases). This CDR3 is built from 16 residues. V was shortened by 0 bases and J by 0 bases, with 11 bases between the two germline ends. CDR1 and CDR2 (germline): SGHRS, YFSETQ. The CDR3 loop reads CASSLEAGDSTDTQYF. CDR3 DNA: TGCGCCAGCAGCTTGGAGGCAGGGGATAGCACAGATACGCAGTATTTT.

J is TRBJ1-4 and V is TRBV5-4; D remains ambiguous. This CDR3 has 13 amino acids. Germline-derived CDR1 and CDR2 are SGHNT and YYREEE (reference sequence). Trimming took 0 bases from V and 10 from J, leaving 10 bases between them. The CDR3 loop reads CASSLGPGSKLFF. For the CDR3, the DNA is TGTGCCAGCAGCTTGGGGCCGGGGTCAAAACTGTTTTTT. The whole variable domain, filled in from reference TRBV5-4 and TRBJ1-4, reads ETGVTQSPTHLIKTRGQQVTLRCSSQSGHNTVSWYQQALGQGPQFIFQYYREEENGRGNFPPRFSGLQFPNYSSELNVNALELDDSALYLCASSLGPGSKLFFGSGTQLSVL.

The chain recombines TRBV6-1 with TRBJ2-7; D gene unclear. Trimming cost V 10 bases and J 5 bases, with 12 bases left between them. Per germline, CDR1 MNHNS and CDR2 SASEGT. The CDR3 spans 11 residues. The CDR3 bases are TGTGCCACCACCACCCTGCACGAGCAGTACTTC. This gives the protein CATTTLHEQYF.

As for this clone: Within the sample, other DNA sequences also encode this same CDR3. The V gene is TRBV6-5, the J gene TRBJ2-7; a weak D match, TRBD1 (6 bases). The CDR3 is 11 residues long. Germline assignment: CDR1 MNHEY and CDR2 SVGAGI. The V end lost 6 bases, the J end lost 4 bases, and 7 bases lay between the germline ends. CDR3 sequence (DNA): TGTGCCAGCAGGCAGGGGTACGAGCAGTACTTC. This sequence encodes CASRQGYEQYF.

The CDR3 coding sequence is TGCGCCAGCAGCCAGGGACTAGCGGAAGGCTACGAGCAGTACTTC. Translating it yields CASSQGLAEGYEQYF. The V and J genes are TRBV4-1 and TRBJ2-7; 11 bases map to TRBD2. With 3 bases clipped from V and 3 bases from J, the junction kept 4 bases outside the gene matches. CDR1 is MGHRA, CDR2 YSYEKL, per germline. The CDR3 has 15 residues.

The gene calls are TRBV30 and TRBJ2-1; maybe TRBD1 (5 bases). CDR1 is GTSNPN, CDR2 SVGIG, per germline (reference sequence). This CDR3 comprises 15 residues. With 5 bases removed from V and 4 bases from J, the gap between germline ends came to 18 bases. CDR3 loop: CAWEYGTSGYNEQFF. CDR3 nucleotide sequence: TGTGCCTGGGAATACGGAACGTCAGGGTACAATGAGCAGTTCTTC.

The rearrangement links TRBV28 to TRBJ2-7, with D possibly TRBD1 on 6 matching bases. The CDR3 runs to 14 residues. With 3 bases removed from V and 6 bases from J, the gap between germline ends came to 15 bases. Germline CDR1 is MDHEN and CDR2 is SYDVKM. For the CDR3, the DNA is TGTGCCAGCAGTTTTCTCACAGGGCTCGGCGAGCAGTACTTC. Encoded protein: CASSFLTGLGEQYF.

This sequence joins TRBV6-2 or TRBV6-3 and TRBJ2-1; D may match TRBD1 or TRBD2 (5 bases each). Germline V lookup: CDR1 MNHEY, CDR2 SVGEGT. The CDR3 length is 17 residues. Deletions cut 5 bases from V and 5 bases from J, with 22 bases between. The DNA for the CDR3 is TGTGCCAGCAGTCGTCGGGGCCCTCTAAATAATAACAATGAGCAGTTCTTC. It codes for CASSRRGPLNNNNEQFF.

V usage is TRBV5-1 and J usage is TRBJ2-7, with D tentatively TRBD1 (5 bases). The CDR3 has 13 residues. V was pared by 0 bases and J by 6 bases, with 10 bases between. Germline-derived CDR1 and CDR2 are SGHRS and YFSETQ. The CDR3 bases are TGCGCCAGCAGCTTGGCAGGGTCCATCGAGCAGTACTTC. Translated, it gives CASSLAGSIEQYF.

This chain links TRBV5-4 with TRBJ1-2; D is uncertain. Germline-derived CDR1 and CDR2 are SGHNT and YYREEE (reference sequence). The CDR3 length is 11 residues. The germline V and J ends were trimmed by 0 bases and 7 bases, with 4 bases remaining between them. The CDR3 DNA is TGTGCCAGCAGCTTGGAGGGTGGCTACACCTTC. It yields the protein CASSLEGGYTF.

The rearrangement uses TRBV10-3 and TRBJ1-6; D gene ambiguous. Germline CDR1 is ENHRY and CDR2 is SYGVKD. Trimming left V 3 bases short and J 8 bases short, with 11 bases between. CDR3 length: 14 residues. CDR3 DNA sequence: TGTGCCATCAGTGACGGGGTGACCCATTCACCCCTCCACTTT. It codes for CAISDGVTHSPLHF.

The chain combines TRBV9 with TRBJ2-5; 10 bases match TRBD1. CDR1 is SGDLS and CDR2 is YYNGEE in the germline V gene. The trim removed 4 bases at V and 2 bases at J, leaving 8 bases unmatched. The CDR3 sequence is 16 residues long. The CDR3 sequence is CASSPRDRGGQETQYF. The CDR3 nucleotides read TGTGCCAGCAGCCCCCGGGACAGGGGAGGGCAAGAGACCCAGTACTTC.

DNA of the CDR3: TGTGCCAGTAGTCTACGATTTAACTCGGGCAATCAGCCCCAGCATTTT. This encodes CASSLRFNSGNQPQHF. V and J are TRBV19 and TRBJ1-5; D call uncertain. V was pared by 5 bases and J by 2 bases, with 16 bases between. This CDR3 has 16 residues. CDR1 and CDR2 (germline): LNHDA, SQIVND (reference sequence).

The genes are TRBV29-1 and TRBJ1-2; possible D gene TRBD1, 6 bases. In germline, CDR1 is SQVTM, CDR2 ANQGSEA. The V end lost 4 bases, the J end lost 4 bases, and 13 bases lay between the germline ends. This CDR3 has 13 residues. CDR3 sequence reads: CSVGPTGSYGYTF. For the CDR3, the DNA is TGCAGCGTTGGGCCTACAGGGAGCTATGGCTACACCTTC.

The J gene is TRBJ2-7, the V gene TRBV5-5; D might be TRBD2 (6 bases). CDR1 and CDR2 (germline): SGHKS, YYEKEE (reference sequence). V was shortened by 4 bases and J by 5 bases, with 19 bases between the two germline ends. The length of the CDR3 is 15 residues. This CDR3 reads CASSPPTGVAHEQYF. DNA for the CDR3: TGTGCCAGCAGCCCCCCAACGGGAGTAGCCCACGAGCAGTACTTC. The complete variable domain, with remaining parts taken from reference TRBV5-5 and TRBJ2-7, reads DAGVTQSPTHLIKTRGQQVTLRCSPISGHKSVSWYQQVLGQGPQFIFQYYEKEERGRGNFPDRFSARQFPNYSSELNVNALLLGDSALYLCASSPPTGVAHEQYFGPGTRLTVT.

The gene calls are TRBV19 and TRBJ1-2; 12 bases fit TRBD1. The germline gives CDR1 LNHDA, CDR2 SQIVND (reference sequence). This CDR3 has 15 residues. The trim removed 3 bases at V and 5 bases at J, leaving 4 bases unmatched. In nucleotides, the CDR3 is TGTGCCAGTAGTATTGGGGGACAGGGGGCGTATGGCTACACCTTC. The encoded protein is CASSIGGQGAYGYTF.

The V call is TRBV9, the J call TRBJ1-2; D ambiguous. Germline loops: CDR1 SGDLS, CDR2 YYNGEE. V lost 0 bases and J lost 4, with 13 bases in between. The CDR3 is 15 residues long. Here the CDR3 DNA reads TGTGCCAGCAGCGTAGGGGGAGCCGCTCCCTATGGCTACACCTTC. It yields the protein CASSVGGAAPYGYTF.

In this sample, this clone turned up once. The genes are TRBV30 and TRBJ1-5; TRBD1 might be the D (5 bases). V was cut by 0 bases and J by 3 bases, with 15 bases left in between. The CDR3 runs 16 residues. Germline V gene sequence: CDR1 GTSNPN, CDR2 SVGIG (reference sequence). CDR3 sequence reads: CAWSVIGGVFNQPQHF. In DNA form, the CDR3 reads TGTGCCTGGAGTGTAATAGGAGGGGTCTTCAATCAGCCCCAGCATTTT.

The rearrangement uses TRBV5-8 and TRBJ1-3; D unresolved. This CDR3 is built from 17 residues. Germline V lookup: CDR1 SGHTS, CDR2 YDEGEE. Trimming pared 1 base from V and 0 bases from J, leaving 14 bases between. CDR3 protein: CASSLIRVSYSGNTIYF. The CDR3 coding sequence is TGTGCCAGCAGCTTGATCCGCGTTTCTTACTCTGGAAACACCATATATTTT.

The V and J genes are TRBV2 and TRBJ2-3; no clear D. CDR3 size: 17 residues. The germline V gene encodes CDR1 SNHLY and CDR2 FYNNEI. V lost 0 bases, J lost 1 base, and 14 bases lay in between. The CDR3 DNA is TGTGCCAGCAGTGAAGCGCTTTCCGTCGCCGGCACAGATACGCAGTATTTT. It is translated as CASSEALSVAGTDTQYF.

CDR3 region: CASSFRGGGEKLFF. CDR3 coding DNA: TGTGCCAGCAGCTTTAGGGGTGGGGGAGAAAAACTGTTTTTT. The chain carries TRBV7-2 and TRBJ1-4; D possibly corresponds to TRBD1 (5 bases). The V end was cut by 3 bases, the J end by 8 bases, with 13 bases between. Germline CDR1 and CDR2: SGHTA and FQGNSA. The CDR3 contains 14 residues. The full variable domain, completed using reference TRBV7-2 and TRBJ1-4, is GAGVSQSPSNKVTEKGKDVELRCDPISGHTALYWYRQSLGQGLEFLIYFQGNSAPDKSGLPSDRFSAERTGGSVSTLTIQRTQQEDSAVYLCASSFRGGGEKLFFGSGTQLSVL.

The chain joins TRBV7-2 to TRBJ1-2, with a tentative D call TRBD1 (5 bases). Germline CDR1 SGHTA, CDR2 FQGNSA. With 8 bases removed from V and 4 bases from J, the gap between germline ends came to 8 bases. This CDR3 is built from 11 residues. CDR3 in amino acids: CASGGGYGYTF. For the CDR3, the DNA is TGTGCCAGCGGTGGGGGCTATGGCTACACCTTC.

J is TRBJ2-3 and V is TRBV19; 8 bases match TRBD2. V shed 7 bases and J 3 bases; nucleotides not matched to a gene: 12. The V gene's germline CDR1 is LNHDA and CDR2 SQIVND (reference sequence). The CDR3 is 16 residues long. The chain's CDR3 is CASNPMGAGVTDTQYF. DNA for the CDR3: TGTGCCAGTAACCCCATGGGAGCGGGAGTGACAGATACGCAGTATTTT.

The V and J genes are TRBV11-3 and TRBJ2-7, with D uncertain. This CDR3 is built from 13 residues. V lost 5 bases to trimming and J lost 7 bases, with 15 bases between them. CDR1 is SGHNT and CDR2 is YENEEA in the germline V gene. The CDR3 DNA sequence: TGTGCCAGCAGCGGGAATCGATTGAGAGAGCAGTACTTC. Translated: CASSGNRLREQYF.

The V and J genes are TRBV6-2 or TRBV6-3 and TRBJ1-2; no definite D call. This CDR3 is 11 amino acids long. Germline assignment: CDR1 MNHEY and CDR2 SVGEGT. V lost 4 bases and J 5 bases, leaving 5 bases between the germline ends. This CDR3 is CASSFGYGYTF. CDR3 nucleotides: TGTGCCAGCAGTTTTGGGTATGGCTACACCTTC.